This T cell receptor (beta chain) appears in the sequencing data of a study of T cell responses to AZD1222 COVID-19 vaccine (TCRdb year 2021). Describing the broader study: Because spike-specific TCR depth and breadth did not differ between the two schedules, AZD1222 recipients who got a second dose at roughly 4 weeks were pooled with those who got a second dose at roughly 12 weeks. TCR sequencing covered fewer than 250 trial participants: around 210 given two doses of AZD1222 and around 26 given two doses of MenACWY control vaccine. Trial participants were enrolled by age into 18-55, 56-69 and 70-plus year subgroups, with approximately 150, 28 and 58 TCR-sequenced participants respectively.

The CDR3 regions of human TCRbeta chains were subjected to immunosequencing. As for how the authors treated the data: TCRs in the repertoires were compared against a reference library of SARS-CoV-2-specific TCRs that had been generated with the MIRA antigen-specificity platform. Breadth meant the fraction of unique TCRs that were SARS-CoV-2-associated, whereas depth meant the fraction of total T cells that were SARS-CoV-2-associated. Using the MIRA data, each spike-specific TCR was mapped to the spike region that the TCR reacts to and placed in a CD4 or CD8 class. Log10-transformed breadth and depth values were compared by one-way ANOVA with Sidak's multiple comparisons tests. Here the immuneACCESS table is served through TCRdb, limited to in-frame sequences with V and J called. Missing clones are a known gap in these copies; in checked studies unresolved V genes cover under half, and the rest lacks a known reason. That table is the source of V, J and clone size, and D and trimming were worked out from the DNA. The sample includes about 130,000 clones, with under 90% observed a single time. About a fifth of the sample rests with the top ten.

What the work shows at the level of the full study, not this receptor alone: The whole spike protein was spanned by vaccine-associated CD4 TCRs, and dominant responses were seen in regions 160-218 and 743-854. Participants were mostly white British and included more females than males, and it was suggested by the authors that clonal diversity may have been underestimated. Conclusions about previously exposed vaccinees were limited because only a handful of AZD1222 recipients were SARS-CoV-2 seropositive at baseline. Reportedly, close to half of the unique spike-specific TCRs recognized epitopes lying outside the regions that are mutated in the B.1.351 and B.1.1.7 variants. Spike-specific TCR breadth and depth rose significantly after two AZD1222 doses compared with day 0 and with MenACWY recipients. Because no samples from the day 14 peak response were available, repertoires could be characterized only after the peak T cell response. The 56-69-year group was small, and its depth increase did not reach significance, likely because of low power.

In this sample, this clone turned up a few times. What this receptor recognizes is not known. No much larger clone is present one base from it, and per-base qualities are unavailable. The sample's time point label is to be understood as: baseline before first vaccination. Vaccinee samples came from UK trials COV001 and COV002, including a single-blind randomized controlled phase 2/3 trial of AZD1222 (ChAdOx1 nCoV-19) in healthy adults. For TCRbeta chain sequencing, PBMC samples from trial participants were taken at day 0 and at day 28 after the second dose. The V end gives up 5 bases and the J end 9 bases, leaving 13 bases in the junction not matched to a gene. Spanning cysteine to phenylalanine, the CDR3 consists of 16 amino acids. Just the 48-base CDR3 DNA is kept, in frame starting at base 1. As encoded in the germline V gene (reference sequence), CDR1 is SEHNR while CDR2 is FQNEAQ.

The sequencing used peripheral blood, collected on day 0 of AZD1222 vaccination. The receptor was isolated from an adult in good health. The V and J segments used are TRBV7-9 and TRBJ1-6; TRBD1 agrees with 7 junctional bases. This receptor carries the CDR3 CASSPRGNRGASPLHF. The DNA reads TGTGCCAGCAGCCCCAGGGGGAACAGGGGTGCTTCACCCCTCCACTTT. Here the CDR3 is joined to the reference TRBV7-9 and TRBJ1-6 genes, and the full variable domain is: DTGVSQNPRHKITKRGQNVTFRCDPISEHNRLYWYRQTLGQGPEFLTYFQNEAQLEKSRLLSDRFSAERPKGSFSTLEIQRTEQGDSAMYLCASSPRGNRGASPLHFGNGTRLTVT.